Listed below are T cell receptor beta chains from one sample, sequenced in a study of identical twins. TCRdb re-analysed the 5' RACE reads in MiXCR, keeping a single row per CDR3 protein. The sample has about 530,000 distinct CDR3 sequences; 20% to 25% are singletons. In addition, the sample was reused for a study of yellow fever vaccine responses in identical twins.

The sequencing sample was made of CD4+ T cells sorted from blood. These TCRs come from a woman aged 18-29 years in good health. Each CDR3 is given with its conserved first and last residue. D genes are given only for firm matches. Expanded clones are given a class, and other clones once, few, many or no size at all.

CDR3nt	CDR3aa	d_gene	len	abundance	v_gene	j_gene
TGTGCCATCAGTGAGTCGAATCCGGGAGGGCCTGGGAATGAGCAGTTCTTC	CAISESNPGGPGNEQFF	TRBD2	17	few	TRBV10-3	TRBJ2-1
TGTGCCAGCAGTTTGGGGCGTAGCGGGATTTACGAGCAGTACTTC	CASSLGRSGIYEQYF	TRBD2	15	few	TRBV28	TRBJ2-7
TGTGCCAGCAGTTTGGCCCCCCAGGGGGCGGGGGAGACCCAGTACTTC	CASSLAPQGAGETQYF	TRBD1	16	many	TRBV12-3/TRBV12-4	TRBJ2-5
TGTGCCAGCAGCCAAGCTGGCCAGGCGCAGTTCTTC	CASSQAGQAQFF	-	12	-	TRBV14	TRBJ2-1
TGCAGTGCCCCTGCGGGAGTCTTCAACAATGAGCAGTTCTTC	CSAPAGVFNNEQFF	TRBD2	14	few	TRBV20-1	TRBJ2-1
TGTGCCAGCAGACCCCTAGCGGGGACGCAGTTCTTC	CASRPLAGTQFF	TRBD2	12	-	TRBV5-6	TRBJ2-1
TGTGCCAGCAGCACGACTAGCGGGAGATTCGGGGAGCTGTTTTTT	CASSTTSGRFGELFF	TRBD2	15	-	TRBV7-2	TRBJ2-2
TGTGCCAGCAGTTTATCGGAGGGACCCTACGAGCAGTACTTC	CASSLSEGPYEQYF	-	14	-	TRBV27	TRBJ2-7
TGTGCCACCAGCAACCGGGACAGGGCCTACGAGCAGTACTTC	CATSNRDRAYEQYF	TRBD1	14	-	TRBV15	TRBJ2-7
TGTGCCAGCAGCTTATTAGAAAATCAGCCCCAGCATTTT	CASSLLENQPQHF	-	13	few	TRBV7-9	TRBJ1-5
TGTGCCACCAGCAGAGAGGGGTCGGAAGCTTTCTTT	CATSREGSEAFF	-	12	few	TRBV15	TRBJ1-1
TGCGCCAGCAGCCGGGGAGAGAGCTCCTACAATGAGCAGTTCTTC	CASSRGESSYNEQFF	-	15	-	TRBV5-1	TRBJ2-1
TGTGCCAGCAGTCCGGGACACTTAATTGGCTACACCTTC	CASSPGHLIGYTF	-	13	few	TRBV28	TRBJ1-2
TGTGCCAGCAGCTTAGGGGGGTATAGGAATGAGCAGTTCTTC	CASSLGGYRNEQFF	-	14	-	TRBV7-9	TRBJ2-1